Listed below are T cell receptor beta chains from one sample, sequenced in a study of T cells after yellow fever vaccination. MiXCR was run by TCRdb on the 5' RACE reads, yielding one entry per CDR3 protein. The table includes 300,000 to 450,000 distinct CDR3 sequences, 6.2% detected once. The sequences come from PBMCs, collected 5 days after the yellow fever booster vaccination. The receptors stem from a man aged 25-40 years who received the YFV17D yellow fever vaccine. Both conserved end residues are trimmed from each CDR3. A D gene is named only where the DNA matches it firmly.

J gene: TRBJ2-3; D gene: TRBD1; V gene: TRBV20-1; CDR3 protein: SAPRGTTSTDTQY
J gene: TRBJ2-5; D gene: TRBD2; V gene: TRBV5-1; CDR3 protein: ASSLELAGGVETQY
J gene: TRBJ2-3; D gene: -; V gene: TRBV11-2; CDR3 protein: ASSLEWAGGTDTQY
J gene: TRBJ2-3; D gene: -; V gene: TRBV20-1; CDR3 protein: SAPNRGYTDTQY
J gene: TRBJ2-1; D gene: -; V gene: TRBV23-1; CDR3 protein: ASRMARVYQSYNEQF
J gene: TRBJ2-7; D gene: TRBD2; V gene: TRBV4-3; CDR3 protein: ASSQGVAGVYEQY
J gene: TRBJ1-5; D gene: -; V gene: TRBV3-1; CDR3 protein: ASSQGGAGDGQPQH
J gene: TRBJ2-1; D gene: TRBD2; V gene: TRBV29-1; CDR3 protein: SVGGLAAYNEQF
J gene: TRBJ2-1; D gene: -; V gene: TRBV20-1; CDR3 protein: SARVGPQGNEQF
J gene: TRBJ2-7; D gene: -; V gene: TRBV20-1; CDR3 protein: SASPVAPGGEQY
J gene: TRBJ2-2; D gene: TRBD2; V gene: TRBV5-1; CDR3 protein: ASSSSPGLAGEGTGELF
J gene: TRBJ2-3; D gene: TRBD2; V gene: TRBV11-2; CDR3 protein: ASSLVWGWGRAKDTQY
J gene: TRBJ2-7; D gene: TRBD1; V gene: TRBV24-1; CDR3 protein: ATSDTDREYEQY
J gene: TRBJ2-7; D gene: TRBD2; V gene: TRBV12-3/TRBV12-4; CDR3 protein: ASSPRTSGTGEQY
J gene: TRBJ2-1; D gene: TRBD2; V gene: TRBV11-2; CDR3 protein: ASSTLLAERYEQF
J gene: TRBJ1-1; D gene: -; V gene: TRBV3-1; CDR3 protein: ASSRGGVTTEAF
J gene: TRBJ2-1; D gene: -; V gene: TRBV10-3; CDR3 protein: AISVESPPYNEQF
J gene: TRBJ2-3; D gene: -; V gene: TRBV4-3; CDR3 protein: ASSQGVKADTQY
J gene: TRBJ2-5; D gene: TRBD2; V gene: TRBV12-3/TRBV12-4; CDR3 protein: ASLLAGQETQY
J gene: TRBJ2-1; D gene: -; V gene: TRBV5-1; CDR3 protein: ASSLDGGLSYNEQF
J gene: TRBJ2-2; D gene: -; V gene: TRBV18; CDR3 protein: AGSPKAENTGELF
J gene: TRBJ2-1; D gene: -; V gene: TRBV6-1; CDR3 protein: ASTNTPRGAGVNEQF
J gene: TRBJ2-7; D gene: -; V gene: TRBV11-2; CDR3 protein: ASSETFYEQY
J gene: TRBJ2-7; D gene: -; V gene: TRBV10-3; CDR3 protein: AISELDRDYEQY
J gene: TRBJ2-7; D gene: -; V gene: TRBV7-8; CDR3 protein: ASSLNLLDEQY
J gene: TRBJ2-2; D gene: -; V gene: TRBV29-1; CDR3 protein: SVLTGELF
J gene: TRBJ2-1; D gene: TRBD1; V gene: TRBV6-2/TRBV6-3; CDR3 protein: ASMESRGNNEQF
J gene: TRBJ2-3; D gene: TRBD2; V gene: TRBV20-1; CDR3 protein: SAISGRPWGDTQY
J gene: TRBJ2-1; D gene: TRBD2; V gene: TRBV5-4; CDR3 protein: ASSLMTSGGNEQF
J gene: TRBJ2-2; D gene: -; V gene: TRBV7-2; CDR3 protein: ASLWRGTGELF
J gene: TRBJ2-1; D gene: TRBD2; V gene: TRBV5-1; CDR3 protein: ASSLGTSGRLEQF
J gene: TRBJ2-1; D gene: -; V gene: TRBV20-1; CDR3 protein: SAPREPSREQF
J gene: TRBJ2-1; D gene: -; V gene: TRBV20-1; CDR3 protein: SARPPAFRNEQF
J gene: TRBJ2-5; D gene: -; V gene: TRBV12-3/TRBV12-4; CDR3 protein: ASSRGGHSQETQY
J gene: TRBJ1-2; D gene: -; V gene: TRBV6-5; CDR3 protein: ASSRSGGYT
J gene: TRBJ2-7; D gene: TRBD2; V gene: TRBV5-1; CDR3 protein: ASSPGGGRATYEQY
J gene: TRBJ2-3; D gene: -; V gene: TRBV20-1; CDR3 protein: SARVGIGAVGDTQY
J gene: TRBJ2-3; D gene: -; V gene: TRBV15; CDR3 protein: ATSRDLSGVTTDTQY
J gene: TRBJ1-2; D gene: TRBD1; V gene: TRBV6-5; CDR3 protein: ASTRGPEGYT
J gene: TRBJ1-4; D gene: TRBD1; V gene: TRBV20-1; CDR3 protein: SASPATGGLTNEKLF
J gene: TRBJ1-2; D gene: TRBD1; V gene: TRBV6-2/TRBV6-3; CDR3 protein: ASSLTILQGARANYGYT
J gene: TRBJ2-5; D gene: -; V gene: TRBV14; CDR3 protein: ASSLWTANVQY
J gene: TRBJ1-1; D gene: -; V gene: TRBV20-1; CDR3 protein: SAQTPGPPFGNTEAF
J gene: TRBJ2-2; D gene: -; V gene: TRBV5-1; CDR3 protein: ASSWARIASTNTGELF
J gene: TRBJ2-5; D gene: -; V gene: TRBV7-3; CDR3 protein: ASSLGLGQETQY
J gene: TRBJ1-6; D gene: -; V gene: TRBV20-1; CDR3 protein: SAPSGTNNSPLH
J gene: TRBJ2-7; D gene: -; V gene: TRBV12-3/TRBV12-4; CDR3 protein: ASSSIGGRSYEQY
J gene: TRBJ1-2; D gene: -; V gene: TRBV6-4; CDR3 protein: ASSDDATGTTSGYI
J gene: TRBJ2-7; D gene: -; V gene: TRBV20-1; CDR3 protein: SARALAGTHSSYEQY
J gene: TRBJ2-3; D gene: TRBD1; V gene: TRBV3-1; CDR3 protein: ASSQGGGGTQY
J gene: TRBJ2-1; D gene: -; V gene: TRBV24-1; CDR3 protein: ATHSGTGNGNEQF
J gene: TRBJ2-5; D gene: TRBD1; V gene: TRBV27; CDR3 protein: ASRSPGQGIETQY
J gene: TRBJ2-5; D gene: -; V gene: TRBV10-3; CDR3 protein: AISSSRETQY
J gene: TRBJ2-7; D gene: -; V gene: TRBV3-1; CDR3 protein: ASSEQGEQY
J gene: TRBJ2-1; D gene: TRBD2; V gene: TRBV20-1; CDR3 protein: SATTSGNEQF
J gene: TRBJ2-1; D gene: -; V gene: TRBV27; CDR3 protein: ASSLSMRNEQF
J gene: TRBJ2-5; D gene: -; V gene: TRBV7-2; CDR3 protein: ASSALGTQY
J gene: TRBJ2-7; D gene: -; V gene: TRBV18; CDR3 protein: ASSPNPGGEYEQY
J gene: TRBJ2-1; D gene: TRBD2; V gene: TRBV20-1; CDR3 protein: SAAGLADYNEQF
J gene: TRBJ1-2; D gene: -; V gene: TRBV27; CDR3 protein: ASSFTTGLYGYT